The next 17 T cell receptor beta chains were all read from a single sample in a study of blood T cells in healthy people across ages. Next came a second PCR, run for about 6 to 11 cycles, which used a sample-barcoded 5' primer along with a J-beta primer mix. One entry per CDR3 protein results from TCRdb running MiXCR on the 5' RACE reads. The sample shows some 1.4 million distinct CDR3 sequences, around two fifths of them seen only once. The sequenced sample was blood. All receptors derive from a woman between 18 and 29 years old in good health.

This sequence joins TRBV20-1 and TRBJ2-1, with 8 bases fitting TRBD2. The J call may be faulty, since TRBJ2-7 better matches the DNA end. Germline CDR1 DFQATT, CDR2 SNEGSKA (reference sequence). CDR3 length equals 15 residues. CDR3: CSARAAGGSYNEQYF. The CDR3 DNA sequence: TGCAGTGCTAGAGCGGCGGGAGGTTCCTACAATGAGCAGTACTTC.

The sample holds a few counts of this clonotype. The CDR3 sequence: CSARGGRGRQETQYF. DNA of the CDR3: TGCAGTGCTAGAGGCGGGAGGGGTCGTCAAGAGACCCAGTACTTC. The chain recombines TRBV20-1 with TRBJ2-5; 9 positions match TRBD2. The germline V gene encodes CDR1 DFQATT and CDR2 SNEGSKA (reference sequence). The CDR3 loop spans 15 amino acids. V dropped 1 base and J dropped 2; count of bases not matched to a gene: 5.

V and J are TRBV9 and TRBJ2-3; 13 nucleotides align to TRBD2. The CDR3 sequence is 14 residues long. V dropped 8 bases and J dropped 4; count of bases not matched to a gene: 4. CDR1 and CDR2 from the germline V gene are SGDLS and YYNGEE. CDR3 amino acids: CASGLAGVADTQYF. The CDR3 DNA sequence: TGTGCCAGTGGACTAGCGGGAGTGGCAGATACGCAGTATTTT.

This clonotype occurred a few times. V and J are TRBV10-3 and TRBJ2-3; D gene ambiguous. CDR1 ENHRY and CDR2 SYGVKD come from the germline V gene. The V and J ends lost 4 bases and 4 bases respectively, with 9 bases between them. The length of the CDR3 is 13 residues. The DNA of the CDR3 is TGTGCCATCAGTGTGGACCCCCCAGATACGCAGTATTTT. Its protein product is CAISVDPPDTQYF.

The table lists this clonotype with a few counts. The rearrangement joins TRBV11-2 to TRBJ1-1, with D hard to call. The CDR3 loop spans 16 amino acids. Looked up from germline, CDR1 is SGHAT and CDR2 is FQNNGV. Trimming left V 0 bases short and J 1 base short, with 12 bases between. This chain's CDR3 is CASSLDQAQRNTEAFF. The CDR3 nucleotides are TGTGCCAGCAGCTTAGATCAGGCGCAACGGAACACTGAAGCTTTCTTT.

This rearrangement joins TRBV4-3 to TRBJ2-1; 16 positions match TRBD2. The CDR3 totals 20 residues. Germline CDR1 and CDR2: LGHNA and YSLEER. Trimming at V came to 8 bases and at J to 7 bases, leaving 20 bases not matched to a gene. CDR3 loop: CASQGPPGTSGRARRNEQFF. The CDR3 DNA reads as TGCGCCAGCCAGGGTCCACCCGGGACTAGCGGGAGGGCCCGAAGGAATGAGCAGTTCTTC.

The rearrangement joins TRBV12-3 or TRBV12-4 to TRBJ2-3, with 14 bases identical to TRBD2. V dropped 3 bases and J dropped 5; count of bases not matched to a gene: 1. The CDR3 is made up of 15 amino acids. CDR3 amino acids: CASSLTSGGVDTQYF. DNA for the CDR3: TGTGCCAGCAGTTTGACTAGCGGGGGGGTAGATACGCAGTATTTT.

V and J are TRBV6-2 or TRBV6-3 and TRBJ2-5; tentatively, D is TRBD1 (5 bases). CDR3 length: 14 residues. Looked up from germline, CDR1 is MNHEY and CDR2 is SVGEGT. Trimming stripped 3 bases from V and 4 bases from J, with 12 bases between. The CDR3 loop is CASSYSRVIETQYF. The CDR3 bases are TGTGCCAGCAGTTATTCCAGGGTGATAGAGACCCAGTACTTC.

CDR3 protein: CASSGASGRSYNEQFF. CDR3 nucleotides: TGTGCCAGCAGTGGGGCTAGCGGGAGGAGCTACAATGAGCAGTTCTTC. The rearrangement links TRBV2 to TRBJ2-1; 11 nucleotides line up with TRBD2. The CDR3 runs 16 residues. The V and J ends lost 4 bases and 3 bases, in that order; junction bases with no gene match: 5. The germline V gene encodes CDR1 SNHLY and CDR2 FYNNEI. The full variable domain, with the rest looked up from reference TRBV2 and TRBJ2-1, is EPEVTQTPSHQVTQMGQEVILRCVPISNHLYFYWYRQILGQKVEFLVSFYNNEISEKSEIFDDQFSVERPDGSNFTLKIRSTKLEDSAMYFCASSGASGRSYNEQFFGPGTRLTVL.

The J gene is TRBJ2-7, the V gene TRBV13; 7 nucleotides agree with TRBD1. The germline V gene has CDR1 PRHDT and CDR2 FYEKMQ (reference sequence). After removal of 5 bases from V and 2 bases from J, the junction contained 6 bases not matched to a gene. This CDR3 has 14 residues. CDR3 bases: TGTGCCAGCAGCGAGGAAACAGGGGCCTACGAGCAGTACTTC. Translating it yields CASSEETGAYEQYF.

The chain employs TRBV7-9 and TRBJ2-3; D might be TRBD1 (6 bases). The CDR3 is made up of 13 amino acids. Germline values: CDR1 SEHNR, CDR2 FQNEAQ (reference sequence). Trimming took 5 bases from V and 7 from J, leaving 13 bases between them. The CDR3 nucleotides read TGTGCCAGCAGCCTCCAGGGGCCGAATACGCAGTATTTT. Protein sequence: CASSLQGPNTQYF.

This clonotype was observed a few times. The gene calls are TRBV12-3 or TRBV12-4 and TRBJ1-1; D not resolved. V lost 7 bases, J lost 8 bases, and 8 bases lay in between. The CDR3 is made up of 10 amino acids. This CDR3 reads CASNGKEAFF. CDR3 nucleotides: TGTGCCAGCAACGGCAAGGAAGCTTTCTTT.

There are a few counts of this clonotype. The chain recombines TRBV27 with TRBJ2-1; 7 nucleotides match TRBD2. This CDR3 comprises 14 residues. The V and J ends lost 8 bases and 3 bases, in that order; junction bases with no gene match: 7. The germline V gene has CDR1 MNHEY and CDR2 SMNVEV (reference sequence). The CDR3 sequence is CASHRAGYYNEQFF. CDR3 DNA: TGTGCCAGCCACCGAGCGGGATACTACAATGAGCAGTTCTTC.

For the CDR3, the DNA is TGTGCCAGCAGTTTAGAAGGGTGCGTAAACACTGAAGCTTTCTTT. This sequence encodes CASSLEGCVNTEAFF. The genes are TRBV12-3 or TRBV12-4 and TRBJ1-1; D gene ambiguous. There are 15 residues in the CDR3. V lost 1 base and J 2 bases, leaving 11 bases between the germline ends.

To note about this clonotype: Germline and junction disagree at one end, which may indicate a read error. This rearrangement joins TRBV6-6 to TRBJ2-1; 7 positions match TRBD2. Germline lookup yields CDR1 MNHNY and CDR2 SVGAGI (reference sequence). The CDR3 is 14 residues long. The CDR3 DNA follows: TGTGCCAGCAGTTACTCCCTAGCGGACAATAAGCAGTTCTTC. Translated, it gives CASSYSLADNKQFF.

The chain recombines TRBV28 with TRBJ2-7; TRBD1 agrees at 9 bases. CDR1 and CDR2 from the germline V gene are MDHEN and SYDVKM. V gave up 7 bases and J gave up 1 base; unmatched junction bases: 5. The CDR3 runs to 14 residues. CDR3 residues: CASITTGGSYEQYF. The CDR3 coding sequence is TGTGCCAGCATTACGACAGGGGGATCCTACGAGCAGTACTTC.

CDR3 in amino acids: CSALDREGTDTQYF. The CDR3, as DNA: TGCAGTGCCCTAGACAGGGAGGGAACAGATACGCAGTATTTT. The chain employs TRBV20-1 and TRBJ2-3; D possibly uses TRBD1 or TRBD2 (7 bases each). Trimming cost V 6 bases and J 3 bases, with 16 bases left between them. Germline V gene sequence: CDR1 DFQATT, CDR2 SNEGSKA (reference sequence). The length of the CDR3 is 14 residues.